This T cell receptor (beta chain) came from a study of blood T cells in healthy people across ages. Regarding the study as a whole: The percentage of naive T cells correlated strongly with TCR beta diversity. Age advanced and TCR beta diversity per million T cells fell, roughly linearly.

From germline, CDR1 is LNHDA and CDR2 SQIVND (reference sequence). The CDR3 runs 15 residues. Trimming took 4 bases from V and 11 from J; bases not matched to a gene: 16. With a J-beta primer mix and a sample-barcoded 5' primer, a second PCR ran roughly 6 to 11 cycles. The template-switch adaptor was a 5' adaptor with 12 random nucleotides. It tagged each cDNA molecule. TCRdb analysed the 5' RACE reads with MiXCR anew, one entry per CDR3 protein. Here the sample spans about 680,000 distinct CDR3 sequences, around 45% being singletons. Concerning this clonotype itself: Antigen: not known.

This chain links TRBV19 with TRBJ2-5, with 7 bases identical to TRBD2. The TCR originated in a woman in her sixties in good health. Material: blood. The CDR3 region has the DNA TGTGCCAGTAGTACCAAAGCGGGGTCCTACAATGAGCAGTACTTC. Its protein product is CASSTKAGSYNEQYF.